These T cell receptor beta chains were read from a single sample in a study of OX40 agonist ivuxolimab in advanced cancers. Clones were sequenced by immunoSEQ multiplex PCR, and TCRdb holds only the in-frame ones, with some missing. The table records about 7,800 clones, over 60% of them present only once. The sample consisted of CD4+ or CD8+ T cells sorted from blood, taken in a trial of the OX40 agonist ivuxolimab. Source of these receptors: an adult with an advanced solid tumor such as melanoma, head and neck, liver or kidney cancer. Both conserved end residues are part of each CDR3. The D gene is left open where the match is weak. Where a row states a size, it is once, few, many or the class of an expanded clone; other rows omit it.

clone_size	v_call	d_call	j_call	cdr3_nt	cdr3_aa
.	TRBV15	TRBD2	TRBJ2-7	TGTGCCACCGGAAGCGGGAACGGCTACGAGCAGTACTTC	CATGSGNGYEQYF
.	TRBV15	TRBD2	TRBJ2-3	TGTGCCACCAGCAGACTAGCGGGGGGTACAGATACGCAGTATTTT	CATSRLAGGTDTQYF
.	TRBV5-1	.	TRBJ2-3	TGCGCCAGCAGCTTGGAGGGCGGGGCAGATACGCAGTATTTT	CASSLEGGADTQYF
.	TRBV2	TRBD2	TRBJ2-5	TGTGCCAGCAGTGTGGCTAGAGCGGGGGAGACCCAGTACTTC	CASSVARAGETQYF
once	TRBV7-2	.	TRBJ1-1	TGTGCCAGCAGCTTAGACCCCCGGGGGCTGAACACTGAAGCTTTCTTT	CASSLDPRGLNTEAFF
.	TRBV2	TRBD1	TRBJ1-2	TGTGCCAGCAGTGCCGGGACAGGGGTTCGTGGCTACACCTTC	CASSAGTGVRGYTF
.	TRBV6-6	.	TRBJ1-2	TGTGCCATCAGTGAGGACAGACTCCACCGTAGAGGCTACACCTTC	CAISEDRLHRRGYTF
.	TRBV6-6	.	TRBJ2-7	TGTGCCAGCGCGATGGGGTTGGCAGACGGGCAGTACTTC	CASAMGLADGQYF
.	TRBV4-1	.	TRBJ2-7	TGCGCCAGCAGCCAAGGGTGGGGGTTCTACGAGCAGTACTTC	CASSQGWGFYEQYF
medium-sized	TRBV5-6	.	TRBJ1-1	TGTGCCAGCAGCCCTAACTGGGGGAACACTGAAGCTTTCTTT	CASSPNWGNTEAFF
.	TRBV28	TRBD1	TRBJ2-7	TGTGCCAGCAGTTTGAATGAGGGGAGACAGGGGAGCCACGAGCAGTACTTC	CASSLNEGRQGSHEQYF
once	TRBV30	.	TRBJ1-2	TGTGCCTGGACAGGGGCCTATGGCTACACCTTC	CAWTGAYGYTF
.	TRBV5-1	.	TRBJ1-1	TGCGCCAGCAGCTTCGAGGGCCGTGAAGCTTTCTTT	CASSFEGREAFF
.	TRBV7-2	.	TRBJ2-7	TGTGCCAGCAGCTTAGCCAGCACCTACGAGCAGTACTTC	CASSLASTYEQYF
.	TRBV5-6	TRBD2	TRBJ2-7	TGTGCCAGCAGCCCCTGGCTAAGTGGGGAGGGACAGTACTTC	CASSPWLSGEGQYF
few	TRBV28	.	TRBJ1-4	TGTGCCAGCAGTGGTCGGGACGAAAAACTGTTTTTT	CASSGRDEKLFF
.	TRBV30	.	TRBJ2-1	TGTGCCTGGGGAGAACAGATCAATGAGCAGTTCTTC	CAWGEQINEQFF
.	TRBV7-2	TRBD2	TRBJ2-7	TGTGCCAGCAGTGAAGGGAGGGCCCCGCTCTACGAGCAGTACTTC	CASSEGRAPLYEQYF
once	TRBV27	TRBD1	TRBJ1-6	TGTGCCAGCAGTTTATCGAAAGGGGGCGGCTCACCCCTCCACTTT	CASSLSKGGGSPLHF
.	TRBV7-7	.	TRBJ2-1	TGTGCTAGCAGCGCTGGACGTTACAATGAGCAGTTCTTC	CASSAGRYNEQFF
.	TRBV7-9	.	TRBJ2-3	TGTGCCAGCAGCGACACAGATACGCAGTATTTT	CASSDTDTQYF
.	TRBV9	.	TRBJ1-1	TGTGCCAGCAGCCCGGGGGACACTGAAGCTTTCTTT	CASSPGDTEAFF
.	TRBV7-9	.	TRBJ1-5	TGTGCCAGCAGCTTAGAGGGGGGTTGGGCCCAGCATTTT	CASSLEGGWAQHF
.	TRBV7-9	.	TRBJ2-2	TGTGCCAGCAGCCCCTACACCGGGGAGCTGTTTTTT	CASSPYTGELFF
.	TRBV6-1	.	TRBJ2-3	TGTGCCAGCAGTGGAATGTTGGGGACCGACACAGATACGCAGTATTTT	CASSGMLGTDTDTQYF
.	TRBV30	.	TRBJ2-1	TGTGCCTGGAGTGGTTTGACAGCCATGAAAAACAATGAGCAGTTCTTC	CAWSGLTAMKNNEQFF
.	TRBV25-1	.	TRBJ1-5	TGTGCCAGCAGTGGAATTCCTAGGGGGTATCAGCCCCAGCATTTT	CASSGIPRGYQPQHF